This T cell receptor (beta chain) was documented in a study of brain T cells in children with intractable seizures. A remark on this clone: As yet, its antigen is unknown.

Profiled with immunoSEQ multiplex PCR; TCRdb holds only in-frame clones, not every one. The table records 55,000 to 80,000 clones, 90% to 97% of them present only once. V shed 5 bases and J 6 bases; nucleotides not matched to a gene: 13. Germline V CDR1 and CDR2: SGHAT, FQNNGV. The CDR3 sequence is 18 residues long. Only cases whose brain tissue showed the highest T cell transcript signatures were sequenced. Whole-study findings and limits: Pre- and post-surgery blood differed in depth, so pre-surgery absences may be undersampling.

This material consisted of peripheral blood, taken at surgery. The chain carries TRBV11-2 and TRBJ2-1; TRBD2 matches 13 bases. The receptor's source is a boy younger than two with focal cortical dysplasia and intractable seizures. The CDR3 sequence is CASSKLAGGPRGPNEQFF. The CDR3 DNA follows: TGTGCCAGCAGCAAACTAGCGGGGGGGCCAAGAGGGCCCAATGAGCAGTTCTTC.